The entry below describes one TCR beta chain. The clone's antigen remains unknown. Per-nucleotide qualities are absent, and no much larger clonotype sits a single base away. This was a case-control study nested in a cohort of healthcare workers in London, UK, who had nasopharyngeal swab PCR tests and blood samples taken every week. Healthcare workers were recruited during the week of the UK lockdown, between 23 and 31 March 2020, and followed weekly for up to about 16 weeks. The source of the sample is a study of early T cells in non-severe SARS-CoV-2 infection (dated by TCRdb to about 2021). About the study as a whole: TCR sequencing used bulk RNA from unsorted whole blood, so alpha and beta chains could not be paired.

The germline V gene provides CDR1 SGHRS and CDR2 YFSETQ. V and J are trimmed by 3 bases and 0 bases, and the gene matches miss 2 bases of the junction. The CDR3 numbers 16 residues from cysteine through phenylalanine. CDR3 DNA is the only sequence kept; it has 48 bases, read in frame from the first base. Library preparation employed 5' RACE. The sequencer listed for this sample is NextSeq 500. In the TCR library protocol, unique molecular identifiers were attached to individual cDNA molecules to correct for PCR bias and sequencing error. Sequencing covered both TCR alpha and beta chains, and within each sample the abundances of alpha and beta sequences were tightly co-correlated. Under the source paper's analysis protocol: Decombinator V4 was used to perform V gene, J gene and CDR3 annotation of TCR sequences. Expanded TCRs were defined as changing significantly between any two time points under a Poisson model with p below 0.0001. TCR abundances were normalised to the total number of TCRs sequenced per sample and expressed as counts per million. TRAV1-2 paired with TRAJ12, TRAJ20 or TRAJ33 defined MAIT TCRs, while TRAV10 paired with TRAJ18 defined iNKT TCRs. A search of VDJdb, accessed on 1 November 2021, was run for TCRs annotated to CMV, EBV and SARS-CoV-2, with TCRs annotated for multiple antigens excluded. TCRdb's own reprocessing of the public reads used fastp at Q25 and MiXCR and kept productive beta chains. Under each unique CDR3 protein, matching rows form one entry showing the most common genes and DNA. It is TCRdb's table, rather than the study itself, that gives the V and J calls and clone size. This sample comprises about 97,000 distinct CDR3 sequences, about 10% of them detected only once. Roughly 4.5% of the sample goes to the ten largest clones.

On the study overall, not on this receptor specifically: VDJdb matching was skewed toward anti-spike CD8 responses and likely underestimated virus-specific expansions by missing private and CD4 specificities.

The TCR comes from an adult who was a healthcare worker with PCR-confirmed SARS-CoV-2 infection or an uninfected control (not recorded which). Recombination connected TRBV5-1 to TRBJ2-2, and 10 bases in between align with TRBD1. The material sequenced was whole blood, taken at baseline. In nucleotides, the sequence is TGCGCCAGCAGCTCCGGGACAGGGGCGAACACCGGGGAGCTGTTTTTT. Translated, it reads CASSSGTGANTGELFF.